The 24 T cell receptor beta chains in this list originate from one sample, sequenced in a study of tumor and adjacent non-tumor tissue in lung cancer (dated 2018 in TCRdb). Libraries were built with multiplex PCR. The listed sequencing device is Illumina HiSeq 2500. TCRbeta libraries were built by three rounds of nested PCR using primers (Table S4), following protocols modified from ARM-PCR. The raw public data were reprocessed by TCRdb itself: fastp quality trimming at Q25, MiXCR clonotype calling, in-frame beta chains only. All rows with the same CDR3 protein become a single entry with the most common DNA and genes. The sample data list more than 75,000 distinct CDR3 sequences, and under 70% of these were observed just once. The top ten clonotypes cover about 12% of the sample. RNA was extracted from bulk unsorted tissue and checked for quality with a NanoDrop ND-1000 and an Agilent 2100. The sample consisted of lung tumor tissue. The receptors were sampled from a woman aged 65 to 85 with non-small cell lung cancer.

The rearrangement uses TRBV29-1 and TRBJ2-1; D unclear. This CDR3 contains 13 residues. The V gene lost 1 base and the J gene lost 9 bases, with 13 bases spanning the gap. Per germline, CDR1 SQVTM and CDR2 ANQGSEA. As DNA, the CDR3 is TGCAGCGTTGAAGTAGCAGTGGGCGGTGAGCAGTTCTTC. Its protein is CSVEVAVGGEQFF.

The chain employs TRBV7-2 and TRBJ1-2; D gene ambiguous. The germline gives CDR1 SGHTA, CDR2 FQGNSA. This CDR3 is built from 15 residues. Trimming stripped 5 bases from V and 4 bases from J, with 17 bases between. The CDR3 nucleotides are TGTACCAGCAGCCCCTCGGGATCCCTATTCTATGGCTACACCTTC. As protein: CTSSPSGSLFYGYTF.

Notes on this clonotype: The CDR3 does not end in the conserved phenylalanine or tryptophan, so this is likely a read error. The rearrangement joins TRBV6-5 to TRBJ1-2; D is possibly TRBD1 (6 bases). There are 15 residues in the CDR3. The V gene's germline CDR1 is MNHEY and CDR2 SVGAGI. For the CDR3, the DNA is TGTGCCAGCACTTACTCGATGCAGGGGCGCTACGGCTACACCCTC. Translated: CASTYSMQGRYGYTL.

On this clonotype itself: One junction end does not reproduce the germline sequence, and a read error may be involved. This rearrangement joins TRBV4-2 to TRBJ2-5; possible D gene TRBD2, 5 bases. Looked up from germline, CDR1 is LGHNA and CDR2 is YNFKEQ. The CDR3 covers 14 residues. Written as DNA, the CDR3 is TGTGCCATCAGCCAAGATGGTGGCTGGGAGACCCAGTGCTTC. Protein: CAISQDGGWETQCF.

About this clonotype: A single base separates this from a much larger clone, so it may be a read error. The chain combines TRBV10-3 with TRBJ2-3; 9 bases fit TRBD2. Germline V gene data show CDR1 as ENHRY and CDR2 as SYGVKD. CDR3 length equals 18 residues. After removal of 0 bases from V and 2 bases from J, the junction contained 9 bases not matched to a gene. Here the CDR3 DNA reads TGTGCCATCAGTGAGTCGAGAAAGCTAGCGGGATCCACAGATACGCAGTATTTT. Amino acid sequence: CAISESRKLAGSTDTQYF.

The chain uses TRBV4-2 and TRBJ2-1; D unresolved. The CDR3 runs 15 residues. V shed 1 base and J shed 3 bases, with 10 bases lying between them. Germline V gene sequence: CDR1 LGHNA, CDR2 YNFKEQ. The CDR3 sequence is CASSQALGRYNEQFF. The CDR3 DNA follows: TGTGCCAGCAGCCAAGCCCTCGGGCGCTACAATGAGCAGTTCTTC.

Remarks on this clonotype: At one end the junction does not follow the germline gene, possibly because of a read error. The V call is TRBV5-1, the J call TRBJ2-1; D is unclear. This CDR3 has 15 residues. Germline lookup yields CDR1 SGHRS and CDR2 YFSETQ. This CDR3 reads CASSLAIRAVNEQFF. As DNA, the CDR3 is TGCGCCAGCAGCTTGGCGATAAGGGCGGTCAATGAGCAGTTTTTC.

CDR3 bases: TGCAGCGTTAAAGGGCGGAGGGGGGCCCAGAACACTGAAGCTTTCTTT. The encoded protein is CSVKGRRGAQNTEAFF. This chain uses TRBV29-1 with TRBJ1-1; D is perhaps TRBD1 (6 bases). The germline V gene has CDR1 SQVTM and CDR2 ANQGSEA. Trimming pared 5 bases from V and 1 base from J, leaving 20 bases between. This CDR3 region has 16 residues.

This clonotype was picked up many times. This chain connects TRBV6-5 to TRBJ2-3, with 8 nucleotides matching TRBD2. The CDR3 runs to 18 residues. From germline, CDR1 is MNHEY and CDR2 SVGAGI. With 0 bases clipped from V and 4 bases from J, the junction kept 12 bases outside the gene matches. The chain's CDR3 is CASSYSTVLGRAPDTQYF. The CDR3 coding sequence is TGTGCCAGCAGTTACTCGACCGTCCTCGGGAGGGCCCCAGATACGCAGTATTTT.

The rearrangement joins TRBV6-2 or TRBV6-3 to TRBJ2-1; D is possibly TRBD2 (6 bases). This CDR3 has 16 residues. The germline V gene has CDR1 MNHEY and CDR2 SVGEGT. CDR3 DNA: TGTGCAAGGAGTTGGCGGGGCTCCAACTCCTACAATGAGCAGTTCTTC. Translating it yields CARSWRGSNSYNEQFF.

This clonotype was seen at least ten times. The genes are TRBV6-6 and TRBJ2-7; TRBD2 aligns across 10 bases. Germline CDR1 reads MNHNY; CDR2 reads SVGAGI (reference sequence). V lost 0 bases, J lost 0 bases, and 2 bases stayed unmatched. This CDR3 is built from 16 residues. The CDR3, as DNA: TGTGCCAGCAGTTACTCTCCTAGCGGGAGCTCCTACGAGCAGTACTTC. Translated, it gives CASSYSPSGSSYEQYF.

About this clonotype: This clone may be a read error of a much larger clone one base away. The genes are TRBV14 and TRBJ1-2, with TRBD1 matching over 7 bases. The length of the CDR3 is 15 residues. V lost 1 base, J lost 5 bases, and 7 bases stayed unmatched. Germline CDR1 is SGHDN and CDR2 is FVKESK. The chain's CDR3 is CASSQGQGFLYGYTF. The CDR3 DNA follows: TGTGCCAGCAGCCAAGGACAGGGATTTCTATATGGCTACACCTTC. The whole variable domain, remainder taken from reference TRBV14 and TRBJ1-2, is EAGVTQFPSHSVIEKGQTVTLRCDPISGHDNLYWYRRVMGKEIKFLLHFVKESKQDESGMPNNRFLAERTGGTYSTLKVQPAELEDSGVYFCASSQGQGFLYGYTFGSGTRLTVV.

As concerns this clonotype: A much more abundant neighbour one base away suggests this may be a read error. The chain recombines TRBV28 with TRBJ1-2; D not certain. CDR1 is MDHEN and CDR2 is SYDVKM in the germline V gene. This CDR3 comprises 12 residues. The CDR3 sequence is CASRAMDYGYAF. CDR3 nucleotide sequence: TGTGCCAGCAGGGCAATGGACTATGGCTACGCCTTC.

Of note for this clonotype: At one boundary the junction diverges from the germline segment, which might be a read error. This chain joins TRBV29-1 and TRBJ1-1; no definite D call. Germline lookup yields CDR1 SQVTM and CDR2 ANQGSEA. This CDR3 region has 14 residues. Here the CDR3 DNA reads TGTAGCGTTGAAAGCTTTGAGACGCCCAATGGCGCTTTCTTT. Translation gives CSVESFETPNGAFF.

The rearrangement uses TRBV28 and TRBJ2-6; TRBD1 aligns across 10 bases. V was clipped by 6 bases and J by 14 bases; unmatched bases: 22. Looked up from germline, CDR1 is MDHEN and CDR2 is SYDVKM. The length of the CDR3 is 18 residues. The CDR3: CASRPIPGTGAGADILTF. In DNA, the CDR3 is TGTGCCAGCAGACCCATCCCGGGGACAGGGGCTGGGGCCGACATCCTGACTTTC.

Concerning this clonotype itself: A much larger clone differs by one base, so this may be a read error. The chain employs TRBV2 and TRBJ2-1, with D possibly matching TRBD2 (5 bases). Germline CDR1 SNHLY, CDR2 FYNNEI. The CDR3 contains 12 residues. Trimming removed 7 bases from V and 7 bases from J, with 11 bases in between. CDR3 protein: CASTSWRNEQFF. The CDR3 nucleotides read TGTGCCAGCACCTCGTGGAGGAATGAGCAGTTCTTC.

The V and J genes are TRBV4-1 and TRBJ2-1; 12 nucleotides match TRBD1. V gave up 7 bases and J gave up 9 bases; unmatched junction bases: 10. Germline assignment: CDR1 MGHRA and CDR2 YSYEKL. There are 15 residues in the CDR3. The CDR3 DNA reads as TGCGCCAGCAACCCCACCGGGACAGGGGGCCTTGAGCAGTTCTTC. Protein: CASNPTGTGGLEQFF.

The CDR3 nucleotides read TGCGCCAGCAGCAAGGGGACACGAGCGAACACCGGGGAGCTGTTTTTT. It specifies CASSKGTRANTGELFF. The chain links TRBV4-1 to TRBJ2-2; possibly TRBD1 for D (6 bases). The germline V and J ends were trimmed by 5 bases and 0 bases, with 13 bases remaining between them. This CDR3 is 16 amino acids long. Germline V gene sequence: CDR1 MGHRA, CDR2 YSYEKL.

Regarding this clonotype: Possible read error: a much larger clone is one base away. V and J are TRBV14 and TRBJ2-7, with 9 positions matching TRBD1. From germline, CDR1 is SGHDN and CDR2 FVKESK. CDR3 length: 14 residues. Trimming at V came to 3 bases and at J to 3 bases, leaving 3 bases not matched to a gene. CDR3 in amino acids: CASSQWDRVYEQYF. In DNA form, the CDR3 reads TGTGCCAGCAGCCAGTGGGACAGGGTCTACGAGCAGTACTTC.

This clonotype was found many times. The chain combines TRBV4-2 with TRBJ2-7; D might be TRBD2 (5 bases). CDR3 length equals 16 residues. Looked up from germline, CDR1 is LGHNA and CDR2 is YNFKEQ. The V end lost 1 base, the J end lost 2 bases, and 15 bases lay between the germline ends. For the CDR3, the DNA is TGTGCCAGCAGCCAAGGAGTTTCAAGCGGTACCTACGAGCAGTACTTC. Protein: CASSQGVSSGTYEQYF.

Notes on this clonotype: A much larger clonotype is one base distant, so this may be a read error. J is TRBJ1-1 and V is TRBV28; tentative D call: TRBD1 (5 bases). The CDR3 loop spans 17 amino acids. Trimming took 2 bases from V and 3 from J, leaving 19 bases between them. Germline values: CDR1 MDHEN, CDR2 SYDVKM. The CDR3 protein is CASSLPRDGYSDTEAFF. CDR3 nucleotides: TGTGCCAGCAGTTTACCCCGGGACGGATACTCTGACACTGAAGCTTTCTTT.

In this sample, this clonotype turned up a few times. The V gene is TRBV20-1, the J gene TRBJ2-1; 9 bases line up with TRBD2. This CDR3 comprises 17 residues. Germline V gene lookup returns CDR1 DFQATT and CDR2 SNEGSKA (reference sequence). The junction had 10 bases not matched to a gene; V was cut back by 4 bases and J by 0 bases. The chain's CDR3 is CSATDSLAGRSYNEQFF. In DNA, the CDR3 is TGCAGTGCTACAGATTCCCTAGCGGGACGCTCCTACAATGAGCAGTTCTTC.

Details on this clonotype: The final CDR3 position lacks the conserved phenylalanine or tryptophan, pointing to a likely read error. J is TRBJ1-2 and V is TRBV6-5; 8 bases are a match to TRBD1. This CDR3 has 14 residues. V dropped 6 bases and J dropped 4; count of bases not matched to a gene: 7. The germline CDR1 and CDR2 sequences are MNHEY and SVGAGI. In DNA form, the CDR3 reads TGTGCCAGCAGCAGGGGGGGACAGGTCTATGGCTACACCTCC. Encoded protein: CASSRGGQVYGYTS.

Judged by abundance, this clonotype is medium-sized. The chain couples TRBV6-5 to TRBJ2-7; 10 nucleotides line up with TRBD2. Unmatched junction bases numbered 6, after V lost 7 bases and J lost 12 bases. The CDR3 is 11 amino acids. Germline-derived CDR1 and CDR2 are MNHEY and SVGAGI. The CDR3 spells CASTSGRALYF. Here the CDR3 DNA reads TGTGCCAGCACCAGCGGGAGGGCCCTGTACTTC.